This note documents a single T cell receptor beta chain sequence. Its antigen remains unknown. Germline V gene sequence: CDR1 KGHDR, CDR2 SFDVKD. This CDR3 is 12 amino acids long. Deletions cut 1 base from V and 6 bases from J, with 5 bases between. The data are from a study of immune heterogeneity within non-small cell lung tumors. General observations from the study: High-frequency clones unique to single sites coexisted with identical dominant CDR3 beta clonotypes that recurred across tumor sites within a patient.

Bulk tumor genomic DNA (approximately 570 ng per sample) served as template. While surgery was under way, several biopsies spaced far apart were taken per primary tumor. Newly diagnosed with untreated non-small cell lung cancer, the patients underwent curative surgery. Patients with newly diagnosed non-small cell lung cancer who underwent surgery with curative intent served as donors. TCR beta CDR3 regions came from multiplex PCR with 32 forward V and 13 reverse J primers. In TCRdb, the multiplex PCR reads were re-called with MiXCR into one record per CDR3 protein. The table lists some 2,000 distinct CDR3 sequences, 45% to 55% of them singletons.

V gene TRBV24-1 combines with J gene TRBJ1-2; D might be TRBD1 (5 bases). The clonotype comes from a man between 65 and 80 years old with non-small cell lung cancer. The sample consisted of lung tumor tissue. The CDR3 protein is CATSDLGDGYTF. DNA of the CDR3: TGTGCCACCAGTGATTTAGGGGATGGCTACACCTTC.